Each of the 18 T cell receptor beta chains below was sequenced from the same sample in a study of control samples from healthy donors and cancer patients. Using immunoSEQ multiplex PCR, the repertoire was profiled, and TCRdb retains in-frame clones only, with some absent. Of tens of thousands of clones in the sample, approximately 91% were seen once. The sample comprised PBMCs. The source of these receptors is a man in his fifties or sixties with lung cancer.

The rearrangement links TRBV30 to TRBJ1-1; tentative D call: TRBD1 (6 bases). The CDR3 loop spans 12 amino acids. Germline V gene sequence: CDR1 GTSNPN, CDR2 SVGIG (reference sequence). Trimming shortened V by 8 bases and J by 7 bases, and 17 bases separated the two germline ends. The CDR3 bases are TGTGCCGGGGCCGGGGGCGGGGGTGAAGCTTTCTTT. Protein sequence: CAGAGGGGEAFF.

The V and J genes are TRBV18 and TRBJ1-2; D is unclear. Germline values: CDR1 KGHSH, CDR2 LQKENI. This CDR3 contains 17 residues. Trimming took 6 bases from V and 2 from J, leaving 22 bases between them. The CDR3: CASSLNRDPDLNYGYTF. The DNA for the CDR3 is TGTGCCAGCTCGCTCAACCGGGATCCAGACTTGAACTATGGCTACACCTTC.

J is TRBJ2-7 and V is TRBV6-2 or TRBV6-3; 8 nucleotides align to TRBD2. Per germline, CDR1 MNHEY and CDR2 SVGEGT. Losses at the gene ends were 0 bases for V and 2 bases for J; bases not matched to a gene: 6. The CDR3 sequence is 16 residues long. CDR3 DNA: TGTGCCAGCAGTTACTCCGGGACTAGTCTCACCTACGAGCAGTACTTC. Translating it yields CASSYSGTSLTYEQYF.

This clone appeared a few times. The junction departs from germline at one end; a sequencing error may be responsible. The chain recombines TRBV7-8 with TRBJ2-5, with TRBD2 matching over 9 bases. The germline V gene encodes CDR1 SGHVS and CDR2 FQNEAQ. The CDR3 length is 15 residues. CDR3 loop: CASDDSGGLREAQYF. The CDR3 DNA follows: TGTGCCAGCGATGATAGCGGGGGCCTAAGAGAGGCCCAGTACTTC.

This clone was picked up one time. The junction departs from germline at one end; a sequencing error may be responsible. V gene TRBV6-5 combines with J gene TRBJ1-5, with D perhaps matching TRBD1 (6 bases). Germline V gene data show CDR1 as MNHEY and CDR2 as SVGAGI. The CDR3 is made up of 12 amino acids. The CDR3 DNA reads as TGTGCCAGCACTCCGGACAGTCAGACCCAGCATTTT. Amino acids: CASTPDSQTQHF.

V usage is TRBV5-6 and J usage is TRBJ1-1; TRBD1 is a possible D gene (5 bases). Germline V lookup: CDR1 SGHDT, CDR2 YYEEEE. V was clipped by 1 base and J by 5 bases, with 12 bases between them. This CDR3 is built from 14 residues. Here the CDR3 DNA reads TGTGCCAGCAGCTTGCGGGACGGCCTTACTGAAGCTTTCTTT. Its translation: CASSLRDGLTEAFF.

The J gene is TRBJ1-5, the V gene TRBV28; a possible D gene is TRBD1 (6 bases). The V and J ends lost 3 bases and 4 bases respectively, with 7 bases between them. Germline V lookup: CDR1 MDHEN, CDR2 SYDVKM. The CDR3 consists of 13 residues. The CDR3 bases are TGTGCCAGCAGTTTTGACAGGAATCAGCCCCAGCATTTT. Translation: CASSFDRNQPQHF.

V gene TRBV5-1 combines with J gene TRBJ2-7; TRBD1 might be the D (5 bases). Per germline, CDR1 SGHRS and CDR2 YFSETQ. The CDR3 contains 15 residues. V dropped 2 bases and J dropped 0 bases, with 12 bases sitting between them. The DNA for the CDR3 is TGCGCCAGCAGCTTACAGGACCCAAGCTCCTACGAGCAGTACTTC. It specifies CASSLQDPSSYEQYF.

The CDR3 nucleotides read TGCAGCGTTGAGGGACTAGCGGGGCGCAATGAGCAGTTCTTC. Translating it yields CSVEGLAGRNEQFF. The J gene is TRBJ2-1, the V gene TRBV29-1, with 13 bases lining up with TRBD2. Germline CDR1 SQVTM, CDR2 ANQGSEA. V was clipped by 3 bases and J by 6 bases; unmatched bases: 2. CDR3 length: 14 amino acids.

This sequence joins TRBV5-1 and TRBJ2-2; possibly TRBD1 or TRBD2 for D (6 bases each). The germline V gene encodes CDR1 SGHRS and CDR2 YFSETQ. CDR3 size: 16 residues. Trimming cost V 0 bases and J 7 bases, with 16 bases left between them. CDR3 amino acids: CASSLEGGLTNGELFF. The CDR3 coding sequence is TGCGCCAGCAGCTTGGAGGGGGGCCTAACCAACGGGGAGCTGTTTTTT.

This clone was observed a few times. V gene TRBV14 combines with J gene TRBJ2-1; TRBD2 might be the D (7 bases). V was shortened by 5 bases and J by 6 bases, with 14 bases between the two germline ends. The CDR3 runs to 14 residues. Germline-derived CDR1 and CDR2 are SGHDN and FVKESK. Written as DNA, the CDR3 is TGTGCCAGCAGCTTAGGGGGGGTGGTCAATGAGCAGTTCTTC. Protein: CASSLGGVVNEQFF.

The J gene is TRBJ1-6, the V gene TRBV7-2; 7 bases agree with TRBD1. The V segment lost 3 bases and the J segment 6 bases; nucleotides outside the gene matches: 2. Germline assignment: CDR1 SGHTA and CDR2 FQGNSA. This CDR3 contains 14 residues. In nucleotides, the CDR3 is TGTGCCAGCAGCTTCTACAGGGGTAATTCACCCCTCCACTTT. It encodes CASSFYRGNSPLHF.

In its sample, this clone was seen once. The gene calls are TRBV5-4 and TRBJ1-2, with a possible D match to TRBD1 (6 bases). Germline CDR1 SGHNT, CDR2 YYREEE (reference sequence). The CDR3 loop spans 13 amino acids. Trimming shortened V by 7 bases and J by 2 bases, and 12 bases separated the two germline ends. The CDR3 DNA reads TGTGCCAGCCGGGGGCAGGCAAACTATGGCTACACCTTC. Its translation: CASRGQANYGYTF.

V usage is TRBV4-3 and J usage is TRBJ2-2; weak D call: TRBD1 (6 bases). Deletions cut 4 bases from V and 0 bases from J, with 12 bases between. Per germline, CDR1 LGHNA and CDR2 YSLEER. The CDR3 sequence is 16 residues long. CDR3 coding DNA: TGCGCCAGCAGCCTGACGGACAGCTCGAACACCGGGGAGCTGTTTTTT. It yields the protein CASSLTDSSNTGELFF.

This clone is a singleton in its sample. The J gene is TRBJ2-7, the V gene TRBV5-8; D remains ambiguous. V was clipped by 7 bases and J by 0 bases, with 17 bases between them. Looked up from germline, CDR1 is SGHTS and CDR2 is YDEGEE. This CDR3 is 15 amino acids long. The DNA of the CDR3 is TGTGCCAGCCCTCGCAGACTTGCGAGCTCCTACGAGCAGTACTTC. Amino acids: CASPRRLASSYEQYF.

The chain uses TRBV7-9 and TRBJ2-3, with TRBD2 matching 12 bases. Germline CDR1 is SEHNR and CDR2 is FQNEAQ (reference sequence). J was trimmed by 3 bases and V by 3 bases; bases with no gene match: 4. This CDR3 is built from 16 residues. The CDR3 DNA sequence: TGTGCCAGCAGCTTGACTAGCGGGGGATTTACAGATACGCAGTATTTT. As protein: CASSLTSGGFTDTQYF.

V is TRBV7-8 and J is TRBJ2-1; the match to TRBD1 covers 10 bases. In germline, CDR1 is SGHVS, CDR2 FQNEAQ. This CDR3 has 15 amino acids. Trimming cost V 4 bases and J 3 bases; bases outside gene matches: 3. CDR3 sequence reads: CASSWTGGFYNEQFF. The CDR3 bases are TGTGCCAGCAGCTGGACAGGGGGATTCTACAATGAGCAGTTCTTC.

V is TRBV2 and J is TRBJ1-2; perhaps TRBD1 as D (5 bases). The CDR3 totals 17 residues. V shed 4 bases and J shed 4 bases, with 22 bases lying between them. Germline V gene sequence: CDR1 SNHLY, CDR2 FYNNEI. CDR3 nucleotide sequence: TGTGCCAGCAGTGCCCCTAATTACCAAAAGAGGGGCTATGGCTACACCTTC. Its protein product is CASSAPNYQKRGYGYTF.